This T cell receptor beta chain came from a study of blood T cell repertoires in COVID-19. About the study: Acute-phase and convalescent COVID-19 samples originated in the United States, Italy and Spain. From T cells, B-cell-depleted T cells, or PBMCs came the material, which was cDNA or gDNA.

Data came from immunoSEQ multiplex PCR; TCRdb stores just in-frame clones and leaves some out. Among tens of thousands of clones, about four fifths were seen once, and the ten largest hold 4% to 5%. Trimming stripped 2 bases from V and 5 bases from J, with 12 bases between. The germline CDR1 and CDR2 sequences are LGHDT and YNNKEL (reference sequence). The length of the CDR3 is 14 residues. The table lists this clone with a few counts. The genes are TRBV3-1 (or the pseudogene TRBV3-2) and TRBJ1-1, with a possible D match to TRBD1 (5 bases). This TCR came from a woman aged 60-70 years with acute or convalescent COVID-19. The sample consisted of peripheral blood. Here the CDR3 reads CASSQSQGGTEAFF. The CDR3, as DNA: TGTGCCAGCAGCCAATCCCAGGGTGGGACTGAAGCTTTCTTT.